This T cell receptor (beta chain) is from a study of T cells in localized non-small cell lung cancer. V lost 4 bases, J lost 1 base, and 2 bases stayed unmatched. The V gene's germline CDR1 is SGHTA and CDR2 FQGNSA. CDR3 length equals 15 residues. Libraries were prepared by immunoSEQ multiplex PCR; TCRdb keeps only in-frame clonotypes and omits some of them. Of roughly 70,000 clones listed, approximately 87% are singletons. The sample in question was peripheral blood, obtained before any cancer treatment. The chain recombines TRBV7-2 with TRBJ1-5; TRBD1 agrees at 9 bases. This receptor was identified in a male donor aged 60 or over with stage III squamous cell lung carcinoma. The CDR3 DNA follows: TGTGCCAGCAGCTGGACAGGGGAAAGCAATCAGCCCCAGCATTTT. The encoded protein is CASSWTGESNQPQHF.